This TCR beta chain was documented in a study of identical twins. The study, taken as a whole, reports: In monozygotic twins, models underestimated the sharing of out-of-frame TCR alpha. Part of the zero-insertion signal could reflect confounding by invariant MAIT and iNKT cells.

The CDR3 spans 17 residues. Germline values: CDR1 DFQATT, CDR2 SNEGSKA (reference sequence). TCRdb reprocessed the 5' RACE reads via MiXCR and lists one record per CDR3 protein. The repertoire holds about 530,000 distinct CDR3 sequences, with around 20% as singletons. All donors comprised healthy Caucasians. Concerning this clonotype itself: Antigen unknown. Its ends do not fully match the called genes, so a read error is possible.

The same data also went into a second study, on yellow fever vaccine responses in identical twins. Per that paper: Reportedly, twins showed a vaccine T cell response that looked partly convergent and partly personalized.

The TCR originated in a woman younger than 35 in good health. The V gene is TRBV20-1, the J gene TRBJ2-6, with 10 nucleotides matching TRBD2. The specimen was CD4+ T cells sorted from blood. The CDR3 reads CCAPLAGGTSGANVLTF. CDR3 sequence (DNA): TGCTGTGCCCCCTTAGCGGGGGGTACCTCTGGGGCCAACGTCCTGACTTTC.